The clone carrying this T cell receptor (beta chain) has just a few counts. Time point noted: sample taken at primary tumor resection. Tumor, nontumor lung or frozen PBMC supplied whole RNA that was sequenced unsorted. Germline V CDR1 and CDR2: KGHSH, LQKENI. The V and J ends lost 2 bases and 11 bases, in that order; junction bases with no gene match: 3. CDR3 size: 12 residues. TCRdb re-analysed the 5' RACE reads in MiXCR, keeping a single row per CDR3 protein. The table has approximately 24,000 distinct CDR3 sequences, approximately 4.7% seen once. This record comes from a study of spatial heterogeneity in lung cancer.

This rearrangement joins TRBV18 to TRBJ2-4; 7 bases fit TRBD1. This TCR derives from a male donor with early-stage non-small cell lung cancer. The material was PBMCs, obtained at surgery. The CDR3 region is CASSPRTGFQYF. The DNA for the CDR3 is TGTGCCAGCTCACCAAGGACAGGCTTTCAGTACTTC.